Below, one T cell receptor beta chain is given with its context. What it binds is not known. Germline-derived CDR1 and CDR2 are SGHRS and YFSETQ. Germline trimming cut 3 bases from V and 0 bases from J; bases unmatched to any gene: 6. The CDR3 has 15 residues. This sample stems from a study of cytomegalovirus exposure and HLA in healthy donors. At the level of the study: The Caucasian-associated ancestry cluster contained 65% to 85% of the 398 genotyped donors.

Study results and limitations: TCR beta chain V- and J-gene trimming was linked, in a later analysis, to a missense variant in DCLRE1C.

The PCR contained 60 Vbeta and 13 Jbeta primers. Some clones are missing from TCRdb's copy, which holds only in-frame ones; the method was immunoSEQ multiplex PCR. The sample consists of roughly 110,000 clones, about 81% of them appearing once. The sample consisted of PBMCs. This clonotype originated in a man under 40 in good health and CMV-seropositive. J is TRBJ2-7 and V is TRBV5-1; 7 nucleotides line up with TRBD1. The CDR3, as DNA: TGCGCCAGCAGCTCAGGGACAGCGAACTCCTACGAGCAGTACTTC. Translation: CASSSGTANSYEQYF. Supplemented by reference TRBV5-1 and TRBJ2-7, the full variable domain reads KAGVTQTPRYLIKTRGQQVTLSCSPISGHRSVSWYQQTPGQGLQFLFEYFSETQRNKGNFPGRFSGRQFSNSRSEMNVSTLELGDSALYLCASSSGTANSYEQYFGPGTRLTVT.